One and the same sample provided the 21 T cell receptor beta chains below, sequenced in a study of cytomegalovirus exposure and HLA in healthy donors. 13 Jbeta primers and 60 Vbeta primers were used for the PCR. This table comes from immunoSEQ multiplex PCR, and its TCRdb copy is limited to in-frame clones, with some not included. The sample has roughly 130,000 clones, about four fifths seen once. Source material: PBMCs. Receptor source: a man aged 30-40 years in good health and CMV-seronegative.

The V call is TRBV28, the J call TRBJ1-2, with 7 bases lining up with TRBD1. In germline, CDR1 is MDHEN, CDR2 SYDVKM. The trim removed 6 bases at V and 4 bases at J, leaving 5 bases unmatched. CDR3 length: 13 amino acids. The CDR3 here is CASSNTGVYGYTF. CDR3 nucleotides: TGTGCCAGCAGCAATACAGGGGTCTATGGCTACACCTTC.

The chain employs TRBV6-5 and TRBJ2-7; D perhaps matches TRBD1 (6 bases). V lost 6 bases to trimming and J lost 4 bases, with 16 bases between them. This CDR3 has 14 amino acids. Per germline, CDR1 MNHEY and CDR2 SVGAGI. For the CDR3, the DNA is TGTGCCAGCAGCCCGGGACACCAGCTATACGAGCAGTACTTC. Encoded protein: CASSPGHQLYEQYF.

This rearrangement joins TRBV7-9 to TRBJ2-7, with D perhaps TRBD2 (6 bases). The CDR3 runs to 12 residues. The germline CDR1 and CDR2 sequences are SEHNR and FQNEAQ (reference sequence). V lost 5 bases, J lost 5 bases, and 10 bases lay in between. This CDR3 reads CASSRGNHEQYF. The CDR3 bases are TGTGCCAGCAGCCGGGGGAATCACGAGCAGTACTTC.

This chain's CDR3 is CASSPRTYWGTEYNEQFF. In DNA form, the CDR3 reads TGCGCCAGCAGCCCTCGAACATATTGGGGGACAGAATACAATGAGCAGTTCTTC. The genes are TRBV4-1 and TRBJ2-1; 7 nucleotides align to TRBD1. Germline CDR1 is MGHRA and CDR2 is YSYEKL. The trim removed 4 bases at V and 4 bases at J, leaving 16 bases unmatched. The CDR3 covers 18 residues.

CDR3: CASSGSVPETQYF. CDR3 coding DNA: TGTGCCAGCAGCGGCAGCGTACCAGAGACCCAGTACTTC. The V call is TRBV28, the J call TRBJ2-5; D gene unclear. The CDR3 covers 13 residues. Germline loops: CDR1 MDHEN, CDR2 SYDVKM. V lost 6 bases and J lost 4, with 12 bases in between.

This clone came up a few times. The V gene is TRBV27, the J gene TRBJ1-1, with a possible D match to TRBD1 (5 bases). The CDR3 extends over 14 amino acids. Trimming removed 5 bases at V and 5 bases at J, with 15 bases between. CDR1 MNHEY and CDR2 SMNVEV come from the germline V gene (reference sequence). CDR3 in DNA: TGTGCCAGCAGTCCGTTAAGGGGCTGGACTGAAGCTTTCTTT. Translated: CASSPLRGWTEAFF.

There are a few counts of this clone. This chain uses TRBV7-2 with TRBJ2-7; TRBD2 agrees at 11 bases. The germline gives CDR1 SGHTA, CDR2 FQGNSA. This CDR3 has 15 amino acids. The V gene end was trimmed by 6 bases and the J gene end by 2 bases; junction bases not matched to a gene: 6. DNA of the CDR3: TGTGCCAGCAGTCGACTAGCGGGAATCACCTACGAGCAGTACTTC. Residues: CASSRLAGITYEQYF.

The chain links TRBV5-1 to TRBJ2-7; TRBD2 agrees at 7 bases. CDR3 length: 15 amino acids. J was trimmed by 1 base and V by 4 bases; bases with no gene match: 8. CDR1 is SGHRS and CDR2 is YFSETQ in the germline V gene. The CDR3 region is CASSTGTGLSYEQYF. The CDR3 bases are TGCGCCAGCAGCACCGGAACGGGACTATCCTACGAGCAGTACTTC.

This clone was picked up one time. Here the CDR3 DNA reads TGTGCCAGCAGTTTCCCACAGGGGGCTAGTCAGCCCCAGCATTTT. Protein product: CASSFPQGASQPQHF. The chain has TRBV28 and TRBJ1-5; 9 positions agree with TRBD1. The CDR3 sequence is 15 residues long. J was trimmed by 6 bases and V by 3 bases; bases with no gene match: 6. Looked up from germline, CDR1 is MDHEN and CDR2 is SYDVKM.

The V call is TRBV7-8, the J call TRBJ2-7; tentative D call: TRBD1 (5 bases). The V and J ends lost 1 base and 0 bases respectively, with 7 bases between them. The CDR3 spans 14 residues. In germline, CDR1 is SGHVS, CDR2 FQNEAQ. The CDR3: CASSLGQSSYEQYF. In nucleotides, the CDR3 is TGTGCCAGCAGCTTAGGACAGAGCTCCTACGAGCAGTACTTC.

This chain connects TRBV6-1 to TRBJ1-1; perhaps TRBD1 as D (5 bases). Trimming shortened V by 4 bases and J by 1 base, and 13 bases separated the two germline ends. Germline CDR1 and CDR2: MNHNS and SASEGT. The length of the CDR3 is 15 residues. Here the CDR3 DNA reads TGTGCCAGCAGTGTAAAGCGGGGCGGGAACACTGAAGCTTTCTTT. It translates to CASSVKRGGNTEAFF.

This clone was seen more than once but under ten times. J is TRBJ1-1 and V is TRBV9; 11 bases line up with TRBD1. Per the germline V gene, CDR1 is SGDLS and CDR2 is YYNGEE. The CDR3 consists of 14 residues. The ends lost 3 bases at V and 7 bases at J; junction bases unmatched: 5. The CDR3 here is CASSAWTGGGEAFF. The CDR3 DNA reads as TGTGCCAGCAGCGCTTGGACAGGGGGCGGTGAAGCTTTCTTT.

This chain joins TRBV7-2 and TRBJ1-4; D is uncertain. Germline assignment: CDR1 SGHTA and CDR2 FQGNSA. CDR3 size: 19 residues. V was pared by 5 bases and J by 5 bases, with 27 bases between. This CDR3 is CASSLVPEISGRKNEKLFF. The CDR3 nucleotides are TGTGCCAGCAGCCTAGTACCTGAAATCTCCGGGAGGAAGAATGAAAAACTGTTTTTT.

The chain combines TRBV9 with TRBJ2-1, with D possibly matching TRBD2 (5 bases). The CDR3 has 15 residues. CDR1 is SGDLS, CDR2 YYNGEE, per germline. V lost 0 bases to trimming and J lost 4 bases, with 11 bases between them. In nucleotides, the CDR3 is TGTGCCAGCAGCGTAGCGGGGATACCTTACAATGAGCAGTTCTTC. This encodes CASSVAGIPYNEQFF.

The V call is TRBV19, the J call TRBJ1-5, with D possibly matching TRBD1 (5 bases). V was shortened by 3 bases and J by 7 bases, with 13 bases between the two germline ends. The CDR3 spans 14 residues. The germline gives CDR1 LNHDA, CDR2 SQIVND (reference sequence). CDR3 region: CASSMGGVGQPQHF. In DNA, the CDR3 is TGTGCCAGTAGTATGGGGGGGGTTGGACAGCCCCAGCATTTT.

The chain employs TRBV5-1 and TRBJ2-3, with TRBD1 matching 12 bases. The J segment lost 3 bases and the V segment lost 0 bases, leaving 2 bases of the junction unmatched. The CDR3 spans 16 residues. CDR1 is SGHRS, CDR2 YFSETQ, per germline. The CDR3 sequence: CASSLAGQGATDTQYF. CDR3 DNA: TGCGCCAGCAGCTTGGCGGGACAGGGGGCGACAGATACGCAGTATTTT.

The gene calls are TRBV15 and TRBJ2-5, with D perhaps matching TRBD1 (5 bases). Germline V gene data show CDR1 as LNHNV and CDR2 as YYDKDF (reference sequence). The CDR3 totals 12 residues. Trimming removed 0 bases from V and 10 bases from J, with 9 bases in between. CDR3 in amino acids: CATSRDRVYQYF. As DNA, the CDR3 is TGTGCCACCAGCAGAGACAGGGTCTACCAGTACTTC.

This chain links TRBV28 with TRBJ1-5, with D possibly TRBD1 on 5 matching bases. The CDR3 runs to 17 residues. V gave up 6 bases and J gave up 2 bases, with 20 bases separating them. CDR1 MDHEN and CDR2 SYDVKM come from the germline V gene. The CDR3 DNA is TGTGCCAGCAGGAGGACACGCAGAAAATCAGGCAATCAGCCCCAGCATTTT. Its translation is CASRRTRRKSGNQPQHF.

The V gene is TRBV19, the J gene TRBJ2-3, with 9 bases aligning to TRBD2. This CDR3 contains 15 residues. In germline, CDR1 is LNHDA, CDR2 SQIVND (reference sequence). With V trimmed by 6 bases and J by 2 bases, 6 bases remained unmatched. The CDR3 DNA is TGTGCCAGTAGAGCGGCTAGCGGGATCACAGATACGCAGTATTTT. The encoded protein is CASRAASGITDTQYF.

This chain connects TRBV14 to TRBJ2-7; 9 bases agree with TRBD1. Trimming took 3 bases from V and 4 from J; bases not matched to a gene: 4. Germline CDR1 and CDR2: SGHDN and FVKESK. The CDR3 consists of 14 residues. CDR3 sequence reads: CASSHTGTGYEQYF. As DNA, the CDR3 is TGTGCCAGCAGCCATACCGGGACAGGGTACGAGCAGTACTTC.

The rearrangement links TRBV9 to TRBJ2-7; the match to TRBD2 covers 11 bases. The germline V gene has CDR1 SGDLS and CDR2 YYNGEE. CDR3 length: 16 residues. Trimming at V came to 6 bases and at J to 1 base, leaving 9 bases not matched to a gene. This CDR3 is CASTGLAGGPSYEQYF. Here the CDR3 DNA reads TGTGCCAGCACCGGCCTAGCGGGAGGCCCATCCTACGAGCAGTACTTC.